The 24 T cell receptor beta chains below come from one sample, sequenced in a study of blood T cell repertoires in COVID-19. Data came from immunoSEQ multiplex PCR; TCRdb stores just in-frame clones and leaves some out. The table lists approximately 210,000 clones, over 75% of them singletons, with approximately 5.4% in the top ten. Sequencing input: peripheral blood. These TCRs come from a human donor in a cohort sampled during active COVID-19.

This chain connects TRBV28 to TRBJ1-4, with no clear D. The germline CDR1 and CDR2 sequences are MDHEN and SYDVKM. This CDR3 has 13 residues. V shed 4 bases and J shed 5 bases, with 8 bases lying between them. CDR3 nucleotide sequence: TGTGCCAGCAGTTCCAGAAAGAATGAAAAACTGTTTTTT. Translated: CASSSRKNEKLFF. The whole variable domain, remainder taken from reference TRBV28 and TRBJ1-4, is DVKVTQSSRYLVKRTGEKVFLECVQDMDHENMFWYRQDPGLGLRLIYFSYDVKMKEKGDIPEGYSVSREKKERFSLILESASTNQTSMYLCASSSRKNEKLFFGSGTQLSVL.

This sequence joins TRBV7-3 and TRBJ2-1; weak D call: TRBD1 (5 bases). Germline lookup yields CDR1 SGHTA and CDR2 FQGTGA. Trimming cost V 3 bases and J 14 bases, with 20 bases left between them. This CDR3 contains 14 residues. The CDR3 loop reads CASSFLGPPRREFF. The CDR3 region has the DNA TGTGCCAGCAGCTTTTTGGGGCCCCCACGCCGCGAGTTCTTC.

J is TRBJ2-5 and V is TRBV5-5; 10 nucleotides agree with TRBD1. The CDR3 is made up of 16 amino acids. J lost 1 base, V lost 1 base, and 4 bases had no gene match. Germline V lookup: CDR1 SGHKS, CDR2 YYEKEE (reference sequence). The CDR3 nucleotides are TGTGCCAGCAGCTTGATGACAGGGGGCCTCCAAGAGACCCAGTACTTC. This codes for CASSLMTGGLQETQYF.

This clone was detected only once. The rearrangement uses TRBV6-5 and TRBJ2-1, with 7 bases that match TRBD2. This CDR3 contains 15 residues. Looked up from germline, CDR1 is MNHEY and CDR2 is SVGAGI. Germline trimming cut 4 bases from V and 2 bases from J; bases unmatched to any gene: 5. DNA for the CDR3: TGTGCCAGCAGTTTTAGCGGGTACCCCTACAATGAGCAGTTCTTC. Translated, it gives CASSFSGYPYNEQFF.

The chain carries TRBV27 and TRBJ2-7; 10 positions agree with TRBD1. The CDR3 is made up of 13 amino acids. J lost 5 bases, V lost 8 bases, and 6 bases had no gene match. Germline CDR1 is MNHEY and CDR2 is SMNVEV (reference sequence). The CDR3 DNA reads TGTGCCAGCGGGAGGGACAGGGGCGACGAGCAGTACTTC. Translating it yields CASGRDRGDEQYF.

This rearrangement joins TRBV10-3 to TRBJ2-7; 7 bases agree with TRBD2. The CDR3 is 14 amino acids. The ends lost 5 bases at V and 7 bases at J; junction bases unmatched: 11. Germline V CDR1 and CDR2: ENHRY, SYGVKD. CDR3 nucleotide sequence: TGTGCCATCAGTCCGGGACTACCAGTGGAGGAGCAGTACTTC. It codes for CAISPGLPVEEQYF.

The chain recombines TRBV5-1 with TRBJ2-7, with TRBD2 identical over 10 bases. Germline CDR1 reads SGHRS; CDR2 reads YFSETQ. V shed 7 bases, J shed 2 bases, and the junction held 3 bases outside the gene matches. CDR3 length: 13 amino acids. The CDR3, as DNA: TGCGCCAGCTCAGCGGGAGGGCCCTACGAGCAGTACTTC. This encodes CASSAGGPYEQYF.

The sample holds a few counts of this clone. V and J are TRBV2 and TRBJ1-2; weak D call: TRBD1 (5 bases). Germline V gene sequence: CDR1 SNHLY, CDR2 FYNNEI. The CDR3 has 13 residues. V was shortened by 4 bases and J by 4 bases, with 10 bases between the two germline ends. The CDR3 DNA reads TGTGCCAGCAGTGCCATTAGGGGCTATGGCTACACCTTC. Encoded protein: CASSAIRGYGYTF.

The rearrangement joins TRBV7-8 to TRBJ1-2, with 7 bases matching TRBD1. Germline CDR1 is SGHVS and CDR2 is FQNEAQ. V dropped 5 bases and J dropped 2; count of bases not matched to a gene: 8. The CDR3 length is 15 residues. CDR3 nucleotide sequence: TGTGCCAGCAGCGGCCGGGACAGAATAAACTATGGCTACACCTTC. Translated, it gives CASSGRDRINYGYTF.

The chain's CDR3 is CASSLLAGGPGQYF. The CDR3 DNA is TGTGCCAGCAGCTTACTAGCGGGAGGGCCTGGGCAGTACTTC. The chain carries TRBV7-9 and TRBJ2-7, with TRBD2 identical over 12 bases. CDR1 and CDR2 (germline): SEHNR, FQNEAQ (reference sequence). The CDR3 has 14 amino acids. V lost 2 bases, J lost 9 bases, and 5 bases stayed unmatched.

The chain carries TRBV9 and TRBJ1-1; D call uncertain. The CDR3 runs to 14 residues. The V end lost 2 bases, the J end lost 1 base, and 9 bases lay between the germline ends. Germline-derived CDR1 and CDR2 are SGDLS and YYNGEE. CDR3 loop: CASSVGSSNTEAFF. As DNA, the CDR3 is TGTGCCAGCAGCGTGGGCAGTTCGAACACTGAAGCTTTCTTT. Variable domain in full (rest from reference TRBV9 and TRBJ1-1): DSGVTQTPKHLITATGQRVTLRCSPRSGDLSVYWYQQSLDQGLQFLIQYYNGEERAKGNILERFSAQQFPDLHSELNLSSLELGDSALYFCASSVGSSNTEAFFGQGTRLTVV.

V usage is TRBV6-4 and J usage is TRBJ2-3; 10 nucleotides line up with TRBD2. CDR1 is MRHNA and CDR2 is SNTAGT in the germline V gene. The V segment lost 5 bases and the J segment 3 bases; nucleotides outside the gene matches: 5. The CDR3 has 15 amino acids. DNA for the CDR3: TGTGCCAGCAGTTTAGCGGGAGGAGTGACAGATACGCAGTATTTT. It translates to CASSLAGGVTDTQYF.

The chain employs TRBV3-1 (or the pseudogene TRBV3-2) and TRBJ1-5; D remains ambiguous. This CDR3 comprises 15 residues. V was pared by 1 base and J by 3 bases, with 10 bases between. Germline CDR1 LGHDT, CDR2 YNNKEL (reference sequence). The CDR3 loop is CASSQGGINNQPQHF. The CDR3 nucleotides are TGTGCCAGCAGCCAAGGAGGGATAAACAATCAGCCCCAGCATTTT.

The chain has TRBV27 and TRBJ2-7; tentative D call: TRBD2 (6 bases). V shed 5 bases and J shed 3 bases, with 11 bases lying between them. The CDR3 spans 13 residues. Germline V lookup: CDR1 MNHEY, CDR2 SMNVEV (reference sequence). CDR3 sequence: CASSGKRVYEQYF. CDR3 DNA sequence: TGTGCCAGCAGTGGAAAGCGGGTCTACGAGCAGTACTTC.

This clone is a singleton in its sample. V usage is TRBV7-9 and J usage is TRBJ1-1; no reliable D call. The CDR3 is 15 residues long. CDR1 SEHNR and CDR2 FQNEAQ come from the germline V gene (reference sequence). Trimming removed 1 base at V and 1 base at J, with 10 bases between. CDR3 nucleotide sequence: TGTGCCAGCAGCTTAGAGATGGTCGGGAACACTGAAGCTTTCTTT. Translation gives CASSLEMVGNTEAFF. Full variable domain (rest looked up from reference TRBV7-9 and TRBJ1-1): DTGVSQNPRHKITKRGQNVTFRCDPISEHNRLYWYRQTLGQGPEFLTYFQNEAQLEKSRLLSDRFSAERPKGSFSTLEIQRTEQGDSAMYLCASSLEMVGNTEAFFGQGTRLTVV.

The rearrangement links TRBV9 to TRBJ2-5, with D perhaps matching TRBD1 (6 bases). CDR3 size: 14 residues. CDR1 SGDLS and CDR2 YYNGEE come from the germline V gene. V shed 3 bases and J shed 3 bases, with 12 bases lying between them. CDR3 amino acids: CASSETQGKETQYF. The CDR3 DNA reads as TGTGCCAGCAGCGAAACCCAGGGGAAAGAGACCCAGTACTTC. The complete variable domain, with remaining parts taken from reference TRBV9 and TRBJ2-5, reads DSGVTQTPKHLITATGQRVTLRCSPRSGDLSVYWYQQSLDQGLQFLIQYYNGEERAKGNILERFSAQQFPDLHSELNLSSLELGDSALYFCASSETQGKETQYFGPGTRLLVL.

The chain combines TRBV2 with TRBJ1-5; 7 bases match TRBD1. CDR3 length equals 14 residues. The germline CDR1 and CDR2 sequences are SNHLY and FYNNEI. V shed 10 bases and J 4 bases; nucleotides not matched to a gene: 10. This CDR3 reads CATRGQLSNQPQHF. The CDR3 region has the DNA TGTGCCACCCGGGGACAGTTAAGTAATCAGCCCCAGCATTTT.

The rearrangement joins TRBV2 to TRBJ2-4; no clear D gene. The CDR3 sequence is 12 residues long. Per germline, CDR1 SNHLY and CDR2 FYNNEI. Trimming cost V 6 bases and J 3 bases, with 6 bases left between them. CDR3 sequence reads: CASREHKNIQYF. CDR3 DNA sequence: TGTGCCAGCAGGGAGCACAAAAACATTCAGTACTTC. Variable domain in full (rest from reference TRBV2 and TRBJ2-4): EPEVTQTPSHQVTQMGQEVILRCVPISNHLYFYWYRQILGQKVEFLVSFYNNEISEKSEIFDDQFSVERPDGSNFTLKIRSTKLEDSAMYFCASREHKNIQYFGAGTRLSVL.

The chain links TRBV7-2 to TRBJ1-6, with D possibly TRBD1 on 5 matching bases. Germline CDR1 reads SGHTA; CDR2 reads FQGNSA. Between the trimmed V and J ends, which lost 2 bases and 6 bases, there was a span of 14 bases. The CDR3 runs 16 residues. DNA for the CDR3: TGTGCCAGCAGCTTACGAGCAGGGAGGTTTAATTCACCCCTCCACTTT. This encodes CASSLRAGRFNSPLHF.

This clone was observed at least ten times. The chain has TRBV3-1 (or the pseudogene TRBV3-2) and TRBJ2-3; D possibly corresponds to TRBD2 (5 bases). Germline values: CDR1 LGHDT, CDR2 YNNKEL (reference sequence). The CDR3 totals 15 residues. V was trimmed by 0 bases and J by 3 bases, leaving 10 bases between them. The CDR3 region has the DNA TGTGCCAGCAGCCAAGAATCAACTAGGACAGATACGCAGTATTTT. This codes for CASSQESTRTDTQYF.

The genes are TRBV25-1 and TRBJ1-3; D is possibly TRBD1 (5 bases). V gave up 1 base and J gave up 0 bases, with 16 bases separating them. This CDR3 contains 18 residues. The germline V gene encodes CDR1 MGHDK and CDR2 SYGVNS. CDR3: CASSESGREVSSGNTIYF. DNA of the CDR3: TGTGCCAGCAGTGAATCTGGCAGGGAGGTCTCCTCTGGAAACACCATATATTTT.

This clone was found once. V gene TRBV4-3 combines with J gene TRBJ1-5; 9 bases agree with TRBD1. With V trimmed by 0 bases and J by 6 bases, 3 bases remained unmatched. CDR1 and CDR2 (germline): LGHNA, YSLEER. The CDR3 totals 15 residues. The CDR3 loop reads CASSQETGGGQPQHF. In DNA, the CDR3 is TGCGCCAGCAGCCAAGAAACAGGGGGCGGTCAGCCCCAGCATTTT.

This chain connects TRBV27 to TRBJ2-4; TRBD2 agrees at 7 bases. The V and J ends lost 3 bases and 6 bases, in that order; junction bases with no gene match: 11. Germline CDR1 reads MNHEY; CDR2 reads SMNVEV (reference sequence). The CDR3 covers 16 residues. In DNA form, the CDR3 reads TGTGCCAGCAGTTTTAAGGGGCTAGCGGAGAGAAACATTCAGTACTTC. Translation gives CASSFKGLAERNIQYF.

V is TRBV7-3 and J is TRBJ2-1; the match to TRBD2 covers 10 bases. Per germline, CDR1 SGHTA and CDR2 FQGTGA. After removal of 2 bases from V and 6 bases from J, the junction contained 4 bases not matched to a gene. This CDR3 spans 15 amino acids. The CDR3 sequence: CASSLGSGRANEQFF. DNA for the CDR3: TGTGCCAGCAGCTTAGGGAGCGGGAGGGCCAATGAGCAGTTCTTC.